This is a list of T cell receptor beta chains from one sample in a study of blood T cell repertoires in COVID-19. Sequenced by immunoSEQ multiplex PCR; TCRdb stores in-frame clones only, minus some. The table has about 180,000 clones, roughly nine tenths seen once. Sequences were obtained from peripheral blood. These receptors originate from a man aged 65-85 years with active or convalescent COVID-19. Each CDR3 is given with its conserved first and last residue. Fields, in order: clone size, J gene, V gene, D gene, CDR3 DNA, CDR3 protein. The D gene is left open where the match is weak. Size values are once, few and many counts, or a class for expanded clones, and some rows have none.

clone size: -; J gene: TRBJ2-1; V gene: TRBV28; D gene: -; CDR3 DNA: TGTGCCAGCAGTTTAATTAGCTCGAAGGACAATGAGCAGTTCTTC; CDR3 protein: CASSLISSKDNEQFF
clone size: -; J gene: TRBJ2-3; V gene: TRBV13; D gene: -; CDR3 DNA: TGTGCCAGCAGCCCACAGCAGTATTTT; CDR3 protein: CASSPQQYF
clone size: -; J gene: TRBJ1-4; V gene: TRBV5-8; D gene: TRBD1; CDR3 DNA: TGTGCCAGCAGTTATAAACAGGGGAAACTGTTTTTT; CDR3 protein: CASSYKQGKLFF
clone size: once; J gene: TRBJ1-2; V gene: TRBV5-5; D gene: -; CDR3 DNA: TGTGCCAGCAGCACGGGATCGAACTATGGCTACACCTTC; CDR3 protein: CASSTGSNYGYTF
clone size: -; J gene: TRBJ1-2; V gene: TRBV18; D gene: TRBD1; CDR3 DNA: TGTGCCAGCTCACCTAGCGGACAGGGGTATGGCTACACCTTC; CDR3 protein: CASSPSGQGYGYTF
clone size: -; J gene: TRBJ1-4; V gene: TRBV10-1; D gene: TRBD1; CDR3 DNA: TGCGCCAGCAGTGAGAATAGGGGGCGAGGAAAACTGTTTTTT; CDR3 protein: CASSENRGRGKLFF
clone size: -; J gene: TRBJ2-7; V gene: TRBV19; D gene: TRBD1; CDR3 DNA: TGTGCCAGTAGGGACAGGGGAGGGTCCTACGAGCAGTACTTC; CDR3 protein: CASRDRGGSYEQYF
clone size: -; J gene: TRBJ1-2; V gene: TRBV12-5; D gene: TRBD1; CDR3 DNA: TGTGCTAGTGGTTTGTCTTCCAGGGGGCAGATAGGTGGCTACACCTTC; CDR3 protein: CASGLSSRGQIGGYTF
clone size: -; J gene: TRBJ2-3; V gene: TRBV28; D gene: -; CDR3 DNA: TGTGCCAGCAGTTCCCGGACAGATACGCAGTATTTT; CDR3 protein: CASSSRTDTQYF
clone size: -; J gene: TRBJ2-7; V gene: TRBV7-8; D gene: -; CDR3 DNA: TGTGCCAGCAGCTTGGTTGCCGGGATGAGCTCCTACGAGCAGTACTTC; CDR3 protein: CASSLVAGMSSYEQYF
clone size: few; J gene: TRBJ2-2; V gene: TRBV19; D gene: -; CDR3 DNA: TGTGCCAGTAGTATTTGGAGCACCGGGGAGCTGTTTTTT; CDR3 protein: CASSIWSTGELFF
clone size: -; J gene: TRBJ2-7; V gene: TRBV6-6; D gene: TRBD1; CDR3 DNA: TGTGCCAGCTTTACCAGGACAGGGGGCAAGTACGAGCAGTACTTC; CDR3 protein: CASFTRTGGKYEQYF
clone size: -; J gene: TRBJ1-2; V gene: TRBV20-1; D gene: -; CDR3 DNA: TGCAGTGCTAGTACAGGCCCGGCAAACTATGGCTACACCTTC; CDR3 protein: CSASTGPANYGYTF
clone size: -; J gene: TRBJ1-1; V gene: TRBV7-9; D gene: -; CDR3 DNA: TGTGCCAGCAGCCGCGACATCGTCTCGACTGAAGCTTTCTTT; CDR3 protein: CASSRDIVSTEAFF
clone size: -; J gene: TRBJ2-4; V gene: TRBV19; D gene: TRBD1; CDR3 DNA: TGTGCCAGTAGGACAGGGGGTCTCGTAGGCATTCAGTACTTC; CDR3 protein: CASRTGGLVGIQYF
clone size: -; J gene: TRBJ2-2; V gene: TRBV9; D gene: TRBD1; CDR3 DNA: TGTGCCAGCAGCGTAAGAGCGGACCAGGGGGCCGGGGAGCTGTTTTTT; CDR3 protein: CASSVRADQGAGELFF
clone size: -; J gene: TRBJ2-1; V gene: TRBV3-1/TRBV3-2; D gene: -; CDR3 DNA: TGTGCCAGCAGCCGCCTAAACAATGAGCAGTTCTTC; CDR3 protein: CASSRLNNEQFF
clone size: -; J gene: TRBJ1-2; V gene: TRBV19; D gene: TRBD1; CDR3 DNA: TGTGCCAGTACCGGACAGGGTGGAGGCTACACCTTC; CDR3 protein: CASTGQGGGYTF
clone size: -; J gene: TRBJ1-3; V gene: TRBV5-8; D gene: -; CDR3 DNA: TGTGCCAGCAGTTCTGGGCCCCAGGGAGGAAACACCATATATTTT; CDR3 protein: CASSSGPQGGNTIYF
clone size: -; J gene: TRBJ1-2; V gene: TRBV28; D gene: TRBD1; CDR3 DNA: TGTGCCAGCAGTTTATCGACAGGGGGCAACACCTTC; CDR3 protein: CASSLSTGGNTF
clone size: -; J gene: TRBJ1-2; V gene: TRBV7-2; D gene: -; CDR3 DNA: TGTGCCAGCAGCCTCCCTGGGACTGGGATGTATGGCTACACCTTC; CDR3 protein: CASSLPGTGMYGYTF
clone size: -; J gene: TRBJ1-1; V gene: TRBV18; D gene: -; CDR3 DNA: TGTGCCAGCTCATCCGGAGGGGTTGTCACTGAAGCTTTCTTT; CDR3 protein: CASSSGGVVTEAFF
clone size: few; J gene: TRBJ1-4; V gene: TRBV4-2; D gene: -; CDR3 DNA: TGTGCCAGCAGCCAAGGTCAGGGCGGCGAAAAACTGTTTTTT; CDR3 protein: CASSQGQGGEKLFF
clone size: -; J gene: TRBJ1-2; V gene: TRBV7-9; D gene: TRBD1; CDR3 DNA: TGTGCCAGCAGCCAGGGGGGAGACTATGGCTACACCTTC; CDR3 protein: CASSQGGDYGYTF
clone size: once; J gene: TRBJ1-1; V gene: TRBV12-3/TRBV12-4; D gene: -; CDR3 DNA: TGTGCCAGCAGTCCTCGGAGCACTGAAGCTTTCTTT; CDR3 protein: CASSPRSTEAFF
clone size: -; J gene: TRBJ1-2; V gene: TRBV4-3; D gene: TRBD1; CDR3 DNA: TGCGCCAGCAGCCAACGGGCAGGGGGATCAAATGGCTACACCTTC; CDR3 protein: CASSQRAGGSNGYTF
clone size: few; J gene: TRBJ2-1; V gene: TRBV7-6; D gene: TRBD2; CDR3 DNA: TGTGCCAGCAGCACTCTAGCGGGAGATATCTACAATGAGCAGTTCTTC; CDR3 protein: CASSTLAGDIYNEQFF
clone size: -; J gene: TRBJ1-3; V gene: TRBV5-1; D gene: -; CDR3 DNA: TGCGCCAGCAGCTTGGCCGGCAGGCTGGTTGGATCTGGAAACACCATATATTTT; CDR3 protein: CASSLAGRLVGSGNTIYF
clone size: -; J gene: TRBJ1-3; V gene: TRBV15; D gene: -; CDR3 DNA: TGTGCCACCAGCAGAGATGGACAGCTGAACACCATATATTTT; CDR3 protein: CATSRDGQLNTIYF
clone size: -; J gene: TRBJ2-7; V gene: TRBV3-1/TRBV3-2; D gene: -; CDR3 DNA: TGTGCCAGCAGCCAAGATCATGGCGGAGTCTACGAGCAGTACTTC; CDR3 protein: CASSQDHGGVYEQYF
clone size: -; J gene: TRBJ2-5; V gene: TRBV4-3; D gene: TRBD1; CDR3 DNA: TGCGCCAGCAGCCTTGGATTAGGACAGGGAGAGGAGACCCAGTACTTC; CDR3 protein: CASSLGLGQGEETQYF
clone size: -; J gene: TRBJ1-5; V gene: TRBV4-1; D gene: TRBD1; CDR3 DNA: TGCGCCAGCAGCCAAGGGAGGGACAGTAGCAATCAGCCCCAGCATTTT; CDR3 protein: CASSQGRDSSNQPQHF
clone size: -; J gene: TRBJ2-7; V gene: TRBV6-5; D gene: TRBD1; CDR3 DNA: TGTGCCAGCAGTCCCCGCCAGGGGGCTTCCTACGAGCAGTACTTC; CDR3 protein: CASSPRQGASYEQYF
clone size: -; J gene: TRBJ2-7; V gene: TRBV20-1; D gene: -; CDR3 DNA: TGCAGTGCTAAACAGGGCTACGAGCAGTACTTC; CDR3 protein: CSAKQGYEQYF
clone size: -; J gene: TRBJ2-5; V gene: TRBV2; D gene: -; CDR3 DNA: TGTGCCAGCAGCGGCCGGACAGAAGAGACCCAGTACTTC; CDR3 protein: CASSGRTEETQYF
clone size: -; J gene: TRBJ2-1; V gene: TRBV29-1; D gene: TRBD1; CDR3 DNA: TGCAGCGTCCGGGACAGGGGATTCCTTGAGCAGTTCTTC; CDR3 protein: CSVRDRGFLEQFF
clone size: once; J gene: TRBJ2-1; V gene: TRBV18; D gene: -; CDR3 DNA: TGTGCCAGCTCACCGCCCCAGGGGGGATTGGGCAATGAGCAGTTCTTC; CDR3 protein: CASSPPQGGLGNEQFF
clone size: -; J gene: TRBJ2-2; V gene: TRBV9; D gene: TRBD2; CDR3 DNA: TGTGCCAGCAGCGCGGGGGGGCTTAACACCGGGGAGCTGTTTTTT; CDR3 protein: CASSAGGLNTGELFF
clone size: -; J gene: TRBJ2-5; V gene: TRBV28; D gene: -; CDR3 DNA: TGTGTCTCTTTGGAGCAAGAGACCCAGTACTTC; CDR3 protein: CVSLEQETQYF
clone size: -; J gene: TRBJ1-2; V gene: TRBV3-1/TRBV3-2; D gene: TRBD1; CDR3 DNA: TGTGCCAGCAGCCAAGCCCGACAGGGAAGGGGCTACACCTTC; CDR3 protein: CASSQARQGRGYTF
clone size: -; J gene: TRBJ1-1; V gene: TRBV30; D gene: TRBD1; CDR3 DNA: TGTGCCTGGAGAGCCGGGACAGCCCAAACTGAAGCTTTCTTT; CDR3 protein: CAWRAGTAQTEAFF
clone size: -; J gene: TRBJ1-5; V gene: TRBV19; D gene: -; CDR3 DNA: TGTGCCAGTAGTATAGAGCCCCCGGGGGGCAGCAATCAGCCCCAGCATTTT; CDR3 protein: CASSIEPPGGSNQPQHF